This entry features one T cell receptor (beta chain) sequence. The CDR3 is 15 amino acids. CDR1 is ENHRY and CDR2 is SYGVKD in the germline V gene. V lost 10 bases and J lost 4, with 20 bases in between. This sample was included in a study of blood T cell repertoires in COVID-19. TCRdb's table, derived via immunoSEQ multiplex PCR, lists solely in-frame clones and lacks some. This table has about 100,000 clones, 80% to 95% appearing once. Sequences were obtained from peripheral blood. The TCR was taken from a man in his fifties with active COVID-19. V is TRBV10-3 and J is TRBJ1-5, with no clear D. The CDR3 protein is CATALSGGGNQPQHF. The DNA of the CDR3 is TGTGCCACCGCCCTTAGCGGAGGAGGGAATCAGCCCCAGCATTTT.